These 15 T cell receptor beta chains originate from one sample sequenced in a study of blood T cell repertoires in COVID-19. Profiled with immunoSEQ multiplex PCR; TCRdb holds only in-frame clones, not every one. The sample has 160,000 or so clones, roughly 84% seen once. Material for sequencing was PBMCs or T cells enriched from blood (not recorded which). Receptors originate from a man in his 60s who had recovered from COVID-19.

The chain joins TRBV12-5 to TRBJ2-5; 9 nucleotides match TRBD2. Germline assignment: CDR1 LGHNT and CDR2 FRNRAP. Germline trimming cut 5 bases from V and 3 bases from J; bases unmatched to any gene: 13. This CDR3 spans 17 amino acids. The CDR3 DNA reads TGTGCTAGTGGTACAGTCGGCGGGAGGGTTGGGGAAGAGACCCAGTACTTC. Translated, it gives CASGTVGGRVGEETQYF. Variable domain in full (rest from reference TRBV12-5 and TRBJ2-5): DARVTQTPRHKVTEMGQEVTMRCQPILGHNTVFWYRQTMMQGLELLAYFRNRAPLDDSGMPKDRFSAEMPDATLATLKIQPSEPRDSAVYFCASGTVGGRVGEETQYFGPGTRLLVL.

CDR3 DNA sequence: TGCACCAGCAGCCATCCACCCCCGAGACTGGCTTTAGAGCAGTTCTTC. Translation: CTSSHPPPRLALEQFF. V usage is TRBV1 and J usage is TRBJ2-1; the table's D call, TRBD2, was not checked against the DNA. TRBV1 is a pseudogene. The length of the CDR3 is 16 residues.

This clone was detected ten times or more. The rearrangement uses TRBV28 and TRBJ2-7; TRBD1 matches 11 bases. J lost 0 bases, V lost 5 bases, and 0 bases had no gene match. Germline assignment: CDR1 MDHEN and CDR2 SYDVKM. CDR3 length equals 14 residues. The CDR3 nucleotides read TGTGCCAGCAGTGGGACAGGGGGCTCCTACGAGCAGTACTTC. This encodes CASSGTGGSYEQYF.

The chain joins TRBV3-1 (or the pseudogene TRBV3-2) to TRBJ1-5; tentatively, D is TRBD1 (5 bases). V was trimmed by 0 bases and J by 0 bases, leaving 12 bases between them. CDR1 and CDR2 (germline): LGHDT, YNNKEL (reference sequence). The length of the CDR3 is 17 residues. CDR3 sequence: CASSQEPRGTSNQPQHF. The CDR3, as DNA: TGTGCCAGCAGCCAAGAGCCTCGGGGGACTAGCAATCAGCCCCAGCATTTT.

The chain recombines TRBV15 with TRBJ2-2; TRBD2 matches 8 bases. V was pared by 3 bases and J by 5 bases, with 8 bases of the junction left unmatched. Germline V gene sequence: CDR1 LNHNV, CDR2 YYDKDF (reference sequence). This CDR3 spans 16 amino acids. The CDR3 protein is CATSRAGGQRTGELFF. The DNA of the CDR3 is TGTGCCACCAGCAGGGCGGGGGGCCAGAGAACCGGGGAGCTGTTTTTT.

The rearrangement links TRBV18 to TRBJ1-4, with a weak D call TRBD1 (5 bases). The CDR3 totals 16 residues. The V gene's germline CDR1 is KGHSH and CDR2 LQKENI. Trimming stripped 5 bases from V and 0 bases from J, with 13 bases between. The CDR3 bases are TGTGCCAGCTCAGACAGCAACCCAACAACTAATGAAAAACTGTTTTTT. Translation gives CASSDSNPTTNEKLFF. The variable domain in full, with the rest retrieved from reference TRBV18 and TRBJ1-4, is NAGVMQNPRHLVRRRGQEARLRCSPMKGHSHVYWYRQLPEEGLKFMVYLQKENIIDESGMPKERFSAEFPKEGPSILRIQQVVRGDSAAYFCASSDSNPTTNEKLFFGSGTQLSVL.

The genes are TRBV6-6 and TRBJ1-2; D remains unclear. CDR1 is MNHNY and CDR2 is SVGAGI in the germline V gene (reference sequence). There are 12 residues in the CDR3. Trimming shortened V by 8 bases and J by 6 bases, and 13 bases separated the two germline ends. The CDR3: CASGPLRDGYTF. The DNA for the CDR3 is TGTGCCAGCGGTCCTTTAAGAGATGGCTACACCTTC.

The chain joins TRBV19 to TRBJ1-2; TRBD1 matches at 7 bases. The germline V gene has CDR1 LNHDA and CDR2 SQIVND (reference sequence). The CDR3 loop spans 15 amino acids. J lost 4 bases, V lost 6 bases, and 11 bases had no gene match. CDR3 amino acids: CASRERTGPFYGYTF. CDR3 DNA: TGTGCCAGTAGGGAGCGGACAGGACCCTTCTATGGCTACACCTTC.

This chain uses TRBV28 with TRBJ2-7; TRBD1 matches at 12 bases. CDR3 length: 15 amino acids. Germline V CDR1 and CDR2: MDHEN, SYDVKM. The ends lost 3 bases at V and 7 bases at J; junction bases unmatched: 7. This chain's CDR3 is CASSLGGQGAQEQYF. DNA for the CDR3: TGTGCCAGCAGTTTGGGGGGACAGGGGGCACAGGAGCAGTACTTC.

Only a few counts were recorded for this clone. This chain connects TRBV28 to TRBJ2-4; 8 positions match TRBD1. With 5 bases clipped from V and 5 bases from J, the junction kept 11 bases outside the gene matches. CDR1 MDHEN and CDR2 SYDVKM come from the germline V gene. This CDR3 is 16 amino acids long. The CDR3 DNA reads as TGTGCCAGCAGTGTCCGGACAGGGAACATGGAAAACATTCAGTACTTC. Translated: CASSVRTGNMENIQYF. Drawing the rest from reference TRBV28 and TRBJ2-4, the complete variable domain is DVKVTQSSRYLVKRTGEKVFLECVQDMDHENMFWYRQDPGLGLRLIYFSYDVKMKEKGDIPEGYSVSREKKERFSLILESASTNQTSMYLCASSVRTGNMENIQYFGAGTRLSVL.

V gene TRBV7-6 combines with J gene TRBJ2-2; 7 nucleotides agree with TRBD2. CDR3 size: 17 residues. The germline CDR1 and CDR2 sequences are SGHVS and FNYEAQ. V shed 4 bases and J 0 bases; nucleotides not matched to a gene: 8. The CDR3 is CASSSTSLAANTGELFF. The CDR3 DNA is TGTGCCAGCAGCTCAACCTCGCTAGCGGCGAACACCGGGGAGCTGTTTTTT. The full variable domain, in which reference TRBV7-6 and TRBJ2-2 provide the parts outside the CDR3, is GAGVSQSPRYKVTKRGQDVALRCDPISGHVSLYWYRQALGQGPEFLTYFNYEAQQDKSGLPNDRFSAERPEGSISTLTIQRTEQRDSAMYRCASSSTSLAANTGELFFGEGSRLTVL.

CDR3 loop: CASSQEMSNQPQHF. CDR3 in DNA: TGCGCCAGCAGCCAAGAAATGAGTAATCAGCCCCAGCATTTT. The chain employs TRBV4-1 and TRBJ1-5; no definite D call. The CDR3 length is 14 residues. The ends were cut back, 0 bases at V and 4 bases at J, with 7 bases in the middle. CDR1 MGHRA and CDR2 YSYEKL come from the germline V gene.

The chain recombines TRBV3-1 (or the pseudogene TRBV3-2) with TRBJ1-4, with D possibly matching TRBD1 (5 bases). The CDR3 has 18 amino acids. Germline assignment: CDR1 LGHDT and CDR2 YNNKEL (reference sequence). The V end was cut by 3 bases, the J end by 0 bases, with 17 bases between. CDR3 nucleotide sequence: TGTGCCAGCAGCCAGCTGGGGCGGGGAACTGCAACTAATGAAAAACTGTTTTTT. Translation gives CASSQLGRGTATNEKLFF.

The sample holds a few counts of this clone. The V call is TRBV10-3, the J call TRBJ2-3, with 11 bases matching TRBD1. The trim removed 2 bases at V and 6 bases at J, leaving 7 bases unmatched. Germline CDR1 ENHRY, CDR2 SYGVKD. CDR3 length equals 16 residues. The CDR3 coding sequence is TGTGCCATCAGTGAGGCTGGGACAGGGGGTTCCGATACGCAGTATTTT. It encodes CAISEAGTGGSDTQYF.

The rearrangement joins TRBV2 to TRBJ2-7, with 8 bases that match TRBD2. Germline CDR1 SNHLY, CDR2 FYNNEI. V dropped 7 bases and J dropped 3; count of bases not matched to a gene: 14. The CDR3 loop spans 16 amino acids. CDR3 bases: TGTGCCAGCAACAGCGTCTTAGCGGGGTTAAGCTACGAGCAGTACTTC. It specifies CASNSVLAGLSYEQYF.